Listed below are T cell receptor beta chains from one sample, sequenced in a study of T cells after yellow fever vaccination. TCRdb itself ran the 5' RACE reads through MiXCR, one entry per CDR3 protein. The sample lists some 300,000 distinct CDR3 sequences; 8.7% were seen once. The specimen comprised CD4+ T cells sorted from PBMCs, sampled 5 days after the yellow fever booster vaccination. The receptors here all came from a man younger than 30 who received the YFV17D yellow fever vaccine. Both conserved end residues are part of each CDR3. A D gene is named only where the DNA matches it firmly. A row's size may be missing; if present it is once, few, many or a size class.

cdr3_nt cdr3_aa j_call d_call v_call clone_size
TGTGCCAGCAGCTTAGCGGGATGGGGGCGCAGGGGCACTGAAGCTTTCTTT CASSLAGWGRRGTEAFF TRBJ1-1 . TRBV7-9 many
TGTGCCAGCAGCTCGGACAGGGGAGACTATGGCTACACCTTC CASSSDRGDYGYTF TRBJ1-2 TRBD1 TRBV7-2 few
TGCAGTGCTGGGGCGGGACTAGCGGCCACAGATACGCAGTATTTT CSAGAGLAATDTQYF TRBJ2-3 TRBD2 TRBV20-1 many
TGTGCCAGCAGTGAAGGTCCAGGCTATAACTATGGCTACACCTTC CASSEGPGYNYGYTF TRBJ1-2 . TRBV6-1 few
TGTGCCGCGCCCGGGTTTTGGGAGAGATATGGCTACACCTTC CAAPGFWERYGYTF TRBJ1-2 . TRBV24-1 .
TGCGCCAGCAGCCCAGGACGGAACCAAGAGACCCAGTACTTC CASSPGRNQETQYF TRBJ2-5 . TRBV5-1 .
TGTGCCAGCAGCGCCACAGGGGGTTCTTATCAGCCCCAGCATTTT CASSATGGSYQPQHF TRBJ1-5 TRBD1 TRBV7-8 many
TGTGCCAGCAGCGTGGCGTGGCAGTCCCCTTGGGAGCAGTTCTTC CASSVAWQSPWEQFF TRBJ2-1 . TRBV9 .
TGTGCCAGCAACATAGAGGCTTCGGCCCTCCACTTT CASNIEASALHF TRBJ1-6 . TRBV5-5 few
TGTGCCAGCAGCCAAGTGGGTTATGAAGCTTTCTTT CASSQVGYEAFF TRBJ1-1 . TRBV3-1 few
TGTGCCAGCAGCTTAGCCCACCTTAGCGGCGAGCAGTACTTC CASSLAHLSGEQYF TRBJ2-7 . TRBV7-2 few
TGCGCCAGCACCCCTAGCGGGGCTGATACGCAGTATTTT CASTPSGADTQYF TRBJ2-3 TRBD2 TRBV5-1 many
TGTGCCAGCAGTTATCCCCTCGACAGTGCTGGCTACACCTTC CASSYPLDSAGYTF TRBJ1-2 . TRBV12-3/TRBV12-4 few
TGTGCCAGCAGCCTAACGACTGCGGTTCGGGACACCATATATTTT CASSLTTAVRDTIYF TRBJ1-3 . TRBV7-2 few
TGCGCCAGCAGCTCCACCGGGACATATACCGGGGAGCTGTTTTTT CASSSTGTYTGELFF TRBJ2-2 . TRBV5-1 .
TGTGCCAGCAGCCGGACAGGGCCGAATACTGAAGCTTTCTTT CASSRTGPNTEAFF TRBJ1-1 TRBD1 TRBV12-3/TRBV12-4 few
TGTGCCAGCAGTTACCAGTTGACTCCCCTCACAGATACGCAGTATTTT CASSYQLTPLTDTQYF TRBJ2-3 . TRBV6-2/TRBV6-3 .
TGTGCCACCAGCAGAGATCAGGGGGTTAGTGGAAACACCATATATTTT CATSRDQGVSGNTIYF TRBJ1-3 TRBD1 TRBV15 few
TGCAGCGTTGGCGACAACAAAAACATTCAGTACTTC CSVGDNKNIQYF TRBJ2-4 . TRBV29-1 .
TGTGCCAGCGCCTTAGGGAGGGGGCGCAGGTCACCCCTCCACTTT CASALGRGRRSPLHF TRBJ1-6 TRBD1 TRBV27 .
TGTGCCTGGAGGGCCGGGACCTACAATGAGCAGTTCTTC CAWRAGTYNEQFF TRBJ2-1 . TRBV30 .
TGCGCCAGCAGCAGGCTAGCGCAGAACACCGGGGAGCTGTTTTTT CASSRLAQNTGELFF TRBJ2-2 . TRBV5-1 .
TGTGCCAGCAGCAATCCCCGTACTAGCGGGGGAACAGATACGCAGTATTTT CASSNPRTSGGTDTQYF TRBJ2-3 TRBD2 TRBV12-3/TRBV12-4 few
TGTGCCAGCTCCTGGGACAGGAACACTGATGCTTTCTTT CASSWDRNTDAFF TRBJ1-1 TRBD1 TRBV18 .
TGTGCCAGCAGCTACCGGCAGACCTCGGGTGGTGAAAAACTGTTTTTT CASSYRQTSGGEKLFF TRBJ1-4 . TRBV11-1 few
TGTGCCAGCAGCCGCACTAGCGGGGGGGCAGGGGAGACCCAGTACTTC CASSRTSGGAGETQYF TRBJ2-5 TRBD2 TRBV6-5 few
TGTGCCAGCAGCGCGACAGAATCTGGGGCCAACGTCCTGACTTTC CASSATESGANVLTF TRBJ2-6 . TRBV5-4 .
TGCGCCAGCAGCCAAGTTGGCAGAAACGAAAAACTGTTTTTT CASSQVGRNEKLFF TRBJ1-4 . TRBV4-1 few
TGTGCCAGCAGCCAAGATTGGCTCTACGAGCAGTACTTC CASSQDWLYEQYF TRBJ2-7 . TRBV3-1 .
TGTGCCAGCGAGGCTCGGGGGAACACTGAAGCTTTCTTT CASEARGNTEAFF TRBJ1-1 . TRBV19 few
TGTGCCAGCAGCTCAACCCTCGGACAGGGGGAGACCCAGTACTTC CASSSTLGQGETQYF TRBJ2-5 TRBD1 TRBV11-2 few
TGTGCCACCAGTGACCCGGGAGCTAGCACAGATACGCAGTATTTT CATSDPGASTDTQYF TRBJ2-3 . TRBV24-1 few
TGCAGTGCTAGGAGCTTAAGGTACGGGAACACTGAAGCTTTCTTT CSARSLRYGNTEAFF TRBJ1-1 . TRBV20-1 many
TGTGCCAGTAGTACGACGGACAGGGTAGGCGGCTACACCTTC CASSTTDRVGGYTF TRBJ1-2 TRBD1 TRBV19 few
TGCGCCAGCAGCTTGGATTATCGGACAAAAGAGACCCAGTACTTC CASSLDYRTKETQYF TRBJ2-5 . TRBV5-1 many
TGCAGTGCTAAAGGACAGTCGGGGAACACTGAAGCTTTCTTT CSAKGQSGNTEAFF TRBJ1-1 . TRBV20-1 few
TGTGCCAGCAGACCGACAGGGATCGGTGAGCAGTTCTTC CASRPTGIGEQFF TRBJ2-1 TRBD1 TRBV7-2 .
TGTGCCAGTAGGAGTGGCAGGGACAATGAGCAGTTCTTC CASRSGRDNEQFF TRBJ2-1 . TRBV12-3/TRBV12-4 few
TGTGCCAGCACCCAAGGGACTAGCGGGACCTACGAGCAGTACTTC CASTQGTSGTYEQYF TRBJ2-7 TRBD2 TRBV12-3/TRBV12-4 .
TGCGCCAGCAGCGACGACAAAGCGAACACCGGGGAGCTGTTTTTT CASSDDKANTGELFF TRBJ2-2 . TRBV5-1 many
TGTGCCAGCAGCCAAGATCCTTACTCTGGGGCCAACGTCCTGACTTTC CASSQDPYSGANVLTF TRBJ2-6 . TRBV4-2 .
TGTGCCACCGTGGGCGGGACAGGGTACGGCGAGCAGTACTTC CATVGGTGYGEQYF TRBJ2-7 TRBD1 TRBV15 .
TGTGCCAGCAGTTACTCTTCCGGGACAGCCACCGGGACCCAGTACTTC CASSYSSGTATGTQYF TRBJ2-5 TRBD1 TRBV6-5 few
TGTGCCAGCAGCTTAAGAAGAGGGCACCGTGAGACCCAGTACTTC CASSLRRGHRETQYF TRBJ2-5 . TRBV11-2 few
TGTGCCAGCAGCTTAGATACGGGTAACTACGAGCAGTACTTC CASSLDTGNYEQYF TRBJ2-7 . TRBV7-6 many
TGTGCCAGCTCACCACGGGTTCATGAGGGGGAGACCCAGTACTTC CASSPRVHEGETQYF TRBJ2-5 . TRBV18 many